A single sample is the source of the 11 T cell receptor beta chains below, sequenced in a study of molecular identifiers for immune sequencing clone quantification. TCRdb used MiXCR to reprocess the PCR reads, holding one entry per CDR3 protein. This sample carries about 630,000 distinct CDR3 sequences, roughly 25% of them seen once, and the ten largest clones take 0.7% to 0.95%. The specimen was naive CD8+ T cells from blood, with Jurkat cell RNA spiked in. Subset specified: FACS-sorted CD8+CD4-CCR7+CD45RA+ naive T cells. These receptors were taken from a human donor in good health. Some libraries in this study had Jurkat cell RNA spiked in.

This clonotype was counted ten times or more. The chain links TRBV6-6 to TRBJ2-5, with D unclear. Germline values: CDR1 MNHNY, CDR2 SVGAGI (reference sequence). Trimming removed 2 bases from V and 3 bases from J, with 4 bases in between. This CDR3 has 12 residues. CDR3 amino acids: CASSYVKETQYF. The CDR3 nucleotides are TGTGCCAGCAGTTACGTGAAAGAGACCCAGTACTTC.

This clonotype was counted at least ten times. This chain connects TRBV13 to TRBJ1-2; the D is unclear. This CDR3 has 13 amino acids. V gave up 3 bases and J gave up 6 bases, with 11 bases separating them. Germline-derived CDR1 and CDR2 are PRHDT and FYEKMQ (reference sequence). The CDR3 sequence: CASSFYGEDGYTF. The CDR3 bases are TGTGCCAGCAGCTTCTATGGAGAGGATGGCTACACCTTC.

The rearrangement joins TRBV5-1 to TRBJ2-7; D is possibly TRBD1 (5 bases). Germline-derived CDR1 and CDR2 are SGHRS and YFSETQ. The CDR3 totals 13 residues. Trimming removed 4 bases from V and 3 bases from J, with 11 bases in between. For the CDR3, the DNA is TGCGCCAGCAGCGTGTACCAGGGCTACGAGCAGTACTTC. It encodes CASSVYQGYEQYF.

This clonotype was picked up many times. This chain joins TRBV12-3 or TRBV12-4 and TRBJ2-5; D is unresolved. This CDR3 has 15 residues. V gave up 1 base and J gave up 2 bases, with 11 bases separating them. The CDR3 is CASSLGSPVQETQYF. The CDR3 coding sequence is TGTGCCAGCAGTTTAGGTTCACCTGTACAAGAGACCCAGTACTTC.

The rearrangement links TRBV13 to TRBJ1-2; 8 nucleotides agree with TRBD1. The CDR3 totals 18 residues. V lost 5 bases to trimming and J lost 6 bases; unmatched junction nucleotides: 20. The germline V gene encodes CDR1 PRHDT and CDR2 FYEKMQ (reference sequence). The DNA of the CDR3 is TGTGCCAGCAGCCTACAGGACAGGGCTCTCCCCCTTGGGGATGGCTACACCTTC. The encoded protein is CASSLQDRALPLGDGYTF.

This clonotype was seen repeatedly, ten times or more. The chain combines TRBV7-2 with TRBJ2-7, with 7 bases identical to TRBD1. The CDR3 runs to 14 residues. The germline V gene encodes CDR1 SGHTA and CDR2 FQGNSA. V gave up 5 bases and J gave up 5 bases; unmatched junction bases: 9. The CDR3 sequence is CASSIRTGWDEQYF. CDR3 coding DNA: TGTGCCAGCAGCATCCGGACAGGTTGGGACGAGCAGTACTTC.

This clonotype was observed a handful of times. The CDR3 sequence is CASSYSMGGLLPTDTQYF. The CDR3 DNA sequence: TGTGCCAGCAGTTACTCGATGGGCGGGCTCCTACCCACAGATACGCAGTATTTT. This chain joins TRBV6-6 and TRBJ2-3, with a tentative D call TRBD2 (5 bases). CDR1 is MNHNY and CDR2 is SVGAGI in the germline V gene (reference sequence). The CDR3 contains 18 residues. Trimming removed 0 bases at V and 2 bases at J, with 18 bases between.

This clonotype occurred many times. V and J are TRBV20-1 and TRBJ2-7; TRBD2 might be the D (6 bases). CDR1 is DFQATT, CDR2 SNEGSKA, per germline (reference sequence). This CDR3 has 16 residues. Trimming left V 0 bases short and J 3 bases short, with 18 bases between. DNA of the CDR3: TGCAGTGCTAGAGAACCTAGCACGAGCGGGTACTACGAGCAGTACTTC. Protein: CSAREPSTSGYYEQYF.

This clonotype was recorded at least ten times. The chain has TRBV27 and TRBJ2-2; no clear D. The germline V gene has CDR1 MNHEY and CDR2 SMNVEV (reference sequence). Trimming left V 3 bases short and J 1 base short, with 6 bases between. CDR3 length: 14 amino acids. The CDR3 loop reads CASSFGGNTGELFF. The CDR3 DNA reads TGTGCCAGCAGTTTTGGCGGGAACACCGGGGAGCTGTTTTTT.

A few counts support this clonotype. The V gene is TRBV18, the J gene TRBJ2-3, with TRBD2 identical over 9 bases. With V trimmed by 3 bases and J by 0 bases, 10 bases remained unmatched. The CDR3 has 18 amino acids. The germline V gene encodes CDR1 KGHSH and CDR2 LQKENI. The CDR3 here is CASSPLVSGGPSTDTQYF. CDR3 nucleotide sequence: TGTGCCAGCTCACCCCTGGTTAGCGGGGGACCCAGCACAGATACGCAGTATTTT.

The chain carries TRBV20-1 and TRBJ2-7, with D perhaps matching TRBD2 (6 bases). The germline V gene has CDR1 DFQATT and CDR2 SNEGSKA (reference sequence). V was shortened by 1 base and J by 2 bases, with 9 bases between the two germline ends. This CDR3 contains 13 residues. The CDR3 DNA follows: TGCAGTGCTAGAGTTAGCGGCCCCTACGAGCAGTACTTC. Encoded protein: CSARVSGPYEQYF.